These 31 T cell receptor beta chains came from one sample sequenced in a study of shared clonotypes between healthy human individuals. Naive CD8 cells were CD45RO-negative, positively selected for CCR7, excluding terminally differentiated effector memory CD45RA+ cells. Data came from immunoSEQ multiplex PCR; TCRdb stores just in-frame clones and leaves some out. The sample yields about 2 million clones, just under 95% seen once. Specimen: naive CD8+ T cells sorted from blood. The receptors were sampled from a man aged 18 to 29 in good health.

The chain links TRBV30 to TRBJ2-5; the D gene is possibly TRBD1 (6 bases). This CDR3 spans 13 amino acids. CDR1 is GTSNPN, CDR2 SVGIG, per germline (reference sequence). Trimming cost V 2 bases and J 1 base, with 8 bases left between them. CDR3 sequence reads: CAWSQGRQETQYF. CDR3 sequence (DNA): TGTGCCTGGAGTCAGGGGCGCCAAGAGACCCAGTACTTC.

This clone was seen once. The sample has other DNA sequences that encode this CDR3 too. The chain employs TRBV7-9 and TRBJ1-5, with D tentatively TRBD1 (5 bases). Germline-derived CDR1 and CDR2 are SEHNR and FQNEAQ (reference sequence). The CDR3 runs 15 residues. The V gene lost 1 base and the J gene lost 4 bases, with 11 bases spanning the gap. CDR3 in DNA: TGTGCCAGCAGCTTAGAGGGGCAAGGGAATCAGCCCCAGCATTTT. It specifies CASSLEGQGNQPQHF.

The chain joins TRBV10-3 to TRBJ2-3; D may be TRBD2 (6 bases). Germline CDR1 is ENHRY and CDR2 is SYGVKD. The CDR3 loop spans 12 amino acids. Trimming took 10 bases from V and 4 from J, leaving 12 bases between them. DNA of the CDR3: TGTGCCACGGGAGATAGCGCAGATACGCAGTATTTT. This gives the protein CATGDSADTQYF.

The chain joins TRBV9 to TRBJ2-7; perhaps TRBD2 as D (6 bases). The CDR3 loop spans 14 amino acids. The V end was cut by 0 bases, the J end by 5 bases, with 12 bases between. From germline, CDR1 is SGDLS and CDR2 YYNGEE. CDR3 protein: CASSVDGSFNEQYF. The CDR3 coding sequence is TGTGCCAGCAGCGTAGACGGGAGTTTTAACGAGCAGTACTTC.

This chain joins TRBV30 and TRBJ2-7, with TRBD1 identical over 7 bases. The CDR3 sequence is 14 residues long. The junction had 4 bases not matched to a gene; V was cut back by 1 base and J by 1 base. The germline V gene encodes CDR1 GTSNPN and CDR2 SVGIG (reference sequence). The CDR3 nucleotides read TGTGCCTGGAGTGGACCGGGACAGTCCTACGAGCAGTACTTC. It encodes CAWSGPGQSYEQYF.

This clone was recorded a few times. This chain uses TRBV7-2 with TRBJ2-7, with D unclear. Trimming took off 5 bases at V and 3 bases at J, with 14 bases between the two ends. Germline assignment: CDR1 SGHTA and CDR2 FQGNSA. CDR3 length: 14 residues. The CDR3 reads CASSLRWGNYEQYF. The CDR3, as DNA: TGTGCCAGCAGCCTTCGTTGGGGAAACTACGAGCAGTACTTC.

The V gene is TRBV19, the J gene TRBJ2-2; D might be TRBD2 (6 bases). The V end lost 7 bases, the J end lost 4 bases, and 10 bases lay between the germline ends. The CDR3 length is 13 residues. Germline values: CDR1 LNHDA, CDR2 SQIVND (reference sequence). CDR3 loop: CASTAGSTGELFF. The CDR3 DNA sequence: TGTGCCAGTACAGCGGGTAGCACCGGGGAGCTGTTTTTT.

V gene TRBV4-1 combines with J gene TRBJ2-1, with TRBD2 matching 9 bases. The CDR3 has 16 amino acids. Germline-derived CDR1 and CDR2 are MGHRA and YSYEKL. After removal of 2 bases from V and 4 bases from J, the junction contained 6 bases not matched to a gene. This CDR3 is CASSQIGGLAYNEQFF. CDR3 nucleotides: TGCGCCAGCAGCCAAATAGGGGGACTAGCATACAATGAGCAGTTCTTC.

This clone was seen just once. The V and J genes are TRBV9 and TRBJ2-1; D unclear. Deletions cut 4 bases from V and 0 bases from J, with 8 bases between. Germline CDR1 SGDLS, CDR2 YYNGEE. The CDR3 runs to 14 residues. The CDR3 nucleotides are TGTGCCAGCAGCCCCTCGGGCTCCTACAATGAGCAGTTCTTC. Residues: CASSPSGSYNEQFF.

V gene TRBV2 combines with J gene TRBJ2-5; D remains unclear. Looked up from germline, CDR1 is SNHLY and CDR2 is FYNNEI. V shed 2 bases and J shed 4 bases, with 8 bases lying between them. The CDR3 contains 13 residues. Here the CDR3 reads CASSERWTETQYF. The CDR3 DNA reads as TGTGCCAGCAGTGAAAGGTGGACAGAGACCCAGTACTTC.

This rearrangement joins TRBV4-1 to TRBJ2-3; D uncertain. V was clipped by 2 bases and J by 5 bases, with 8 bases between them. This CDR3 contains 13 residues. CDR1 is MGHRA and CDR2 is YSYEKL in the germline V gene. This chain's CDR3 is CASSQPMGDTQYF. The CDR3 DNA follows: TGCGCCAGCAGCCAACCAATGGGAGATACGCAGTATTTT.

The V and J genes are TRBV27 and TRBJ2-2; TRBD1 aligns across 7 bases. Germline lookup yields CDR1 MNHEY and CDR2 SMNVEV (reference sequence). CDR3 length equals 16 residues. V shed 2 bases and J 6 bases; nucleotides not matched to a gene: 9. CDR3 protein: CASSLTTGEKAGELFF. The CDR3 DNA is TGTGCCAGCAGTTTAACAACAGGGGAGAAGGCCGGGGAGCTGTTTTTT.

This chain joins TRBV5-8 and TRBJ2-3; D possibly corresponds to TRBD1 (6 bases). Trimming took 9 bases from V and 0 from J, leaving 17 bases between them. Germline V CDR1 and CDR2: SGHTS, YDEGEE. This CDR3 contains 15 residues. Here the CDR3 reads CATSRGTLSTDTQYF. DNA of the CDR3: TGTGCCACCTCCCGTGGGACACTAAGCACAGATACGCAGTATTTT.

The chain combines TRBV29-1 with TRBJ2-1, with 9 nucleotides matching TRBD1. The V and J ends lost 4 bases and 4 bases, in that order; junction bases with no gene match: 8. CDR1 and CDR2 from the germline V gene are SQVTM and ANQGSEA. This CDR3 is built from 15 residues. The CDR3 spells CSVVSGQGIYNEQFF. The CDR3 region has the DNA TGCAGCGTTGTTTCGGGACAGGGAATTTACAATGAGCAGTTCTTC.

The CDR3 region is CASSPGQGSGNTIYF. Here the CDR3 DNA reads TGTGCCAGCAGTCCCGGACAGGGCTCTGGAAACACCATATATTTT. This sequence joins TRBV28 and TRBJ1-3; TRBD1 agrees at 8 bases. The CDR3 spans 15 residues. Trimming took 5 bases from V and 0 from J; bases not matched to a gene: 3. From germline, CDR1 is MDHEN and CDR2 SYDVKM.

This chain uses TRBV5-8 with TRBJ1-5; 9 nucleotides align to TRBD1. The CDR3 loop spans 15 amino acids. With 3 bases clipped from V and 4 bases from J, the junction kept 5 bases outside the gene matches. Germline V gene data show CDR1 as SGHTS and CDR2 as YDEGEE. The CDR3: CASSSQGAGNQPQHF. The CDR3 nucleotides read TGTGCCAGCAGCTCACAGGGGGCAGGGAATCAGCCCCAGCATTTT.

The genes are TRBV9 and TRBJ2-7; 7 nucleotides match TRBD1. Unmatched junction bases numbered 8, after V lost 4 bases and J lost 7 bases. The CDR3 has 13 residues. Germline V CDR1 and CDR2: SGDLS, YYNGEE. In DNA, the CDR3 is TGTGCCAGCAGCCCCCCCGACAGGGAAGAGCAGTACTTC. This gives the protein CASSPPDREEQYF.

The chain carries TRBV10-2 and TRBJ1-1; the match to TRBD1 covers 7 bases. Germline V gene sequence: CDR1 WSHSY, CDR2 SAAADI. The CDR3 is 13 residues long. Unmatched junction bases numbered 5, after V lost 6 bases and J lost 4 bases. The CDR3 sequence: CASRTGSTTEAFF. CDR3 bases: TGCGCCAGCAGGACAGGGTCGACCACTGAAGCTTTCTTT.

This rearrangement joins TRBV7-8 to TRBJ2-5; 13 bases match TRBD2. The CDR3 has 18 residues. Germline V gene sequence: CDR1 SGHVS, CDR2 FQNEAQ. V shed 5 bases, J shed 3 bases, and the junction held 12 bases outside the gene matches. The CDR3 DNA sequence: TGTGCCAGCAGCGTCCTACTAGCGGGAGGGCAAGGGGAAGAGACCCAGTACTTC. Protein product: CASSVLLAGGQGEETQYF.

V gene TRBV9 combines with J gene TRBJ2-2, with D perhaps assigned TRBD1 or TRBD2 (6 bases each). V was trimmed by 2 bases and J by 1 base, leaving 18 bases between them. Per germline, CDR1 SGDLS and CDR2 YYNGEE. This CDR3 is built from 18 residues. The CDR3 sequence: CASSVPRRGSGNTGELFF. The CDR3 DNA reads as TGTGCCAGCAGCGTCCCCCGGAGGGGGAGCGGGAACACCGGGGAGCTGTTTTTT.

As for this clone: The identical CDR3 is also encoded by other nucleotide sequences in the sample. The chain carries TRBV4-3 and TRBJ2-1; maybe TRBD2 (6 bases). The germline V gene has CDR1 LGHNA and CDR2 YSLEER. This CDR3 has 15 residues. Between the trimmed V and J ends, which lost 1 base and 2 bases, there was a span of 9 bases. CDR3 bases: TGCGCCAGCAGCCAAGCGGCGGGACCCTACAATGAGCAGTTCTTC. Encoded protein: CASSQAAGPYNEQFF.

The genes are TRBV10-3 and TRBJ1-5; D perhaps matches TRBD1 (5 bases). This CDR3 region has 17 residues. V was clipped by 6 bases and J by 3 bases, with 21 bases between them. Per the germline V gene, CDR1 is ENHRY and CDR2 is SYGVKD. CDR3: CAISALGGMGANQPQHF. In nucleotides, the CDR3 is TGTGCCATCAGCGCGCTGGGGGGAATGGGTGCCAATCAGCCCCAGCATTTT.

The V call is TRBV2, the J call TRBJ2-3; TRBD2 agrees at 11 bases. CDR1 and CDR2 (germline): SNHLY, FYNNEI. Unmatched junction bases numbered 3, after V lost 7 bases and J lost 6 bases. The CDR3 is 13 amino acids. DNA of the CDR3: TGTGCCAGCATCGGGACTAGCGGTGATACGCAGTATTTT. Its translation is CASIGTSGDTQYF.

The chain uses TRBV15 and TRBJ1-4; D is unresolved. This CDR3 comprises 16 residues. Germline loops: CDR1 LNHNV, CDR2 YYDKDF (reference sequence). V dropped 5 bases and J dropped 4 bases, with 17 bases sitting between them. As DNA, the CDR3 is TGTGCCACCAGCGGCCCTTTTTTGGGTCTTAATGAAAAACTGTTTTTT. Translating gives CATSGPFLGLNEKLFF.

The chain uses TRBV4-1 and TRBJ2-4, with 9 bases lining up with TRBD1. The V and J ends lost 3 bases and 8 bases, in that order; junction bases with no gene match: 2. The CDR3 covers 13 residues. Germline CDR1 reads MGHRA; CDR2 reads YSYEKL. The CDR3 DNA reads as TGCGCCAGCAGCCAGGGGACAGGGTACATTCAGTACTTC. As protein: CASSQGTGYIQYF.

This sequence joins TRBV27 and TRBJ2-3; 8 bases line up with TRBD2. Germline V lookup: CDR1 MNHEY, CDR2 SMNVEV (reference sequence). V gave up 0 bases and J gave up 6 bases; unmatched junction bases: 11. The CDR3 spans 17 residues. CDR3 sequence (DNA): TGTGCCAGCAGTTTATCCCCCTGGCGGGAGGACTTCGATACGCAGTATTTT. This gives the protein CASSLSPWREDFDTQYF.

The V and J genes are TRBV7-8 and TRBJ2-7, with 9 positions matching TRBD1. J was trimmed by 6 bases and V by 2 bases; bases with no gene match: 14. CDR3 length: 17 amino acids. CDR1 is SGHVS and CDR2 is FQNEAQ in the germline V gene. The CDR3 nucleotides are TGTGCCAGCAGCTTATCATTGGTCGGGACAGGGAGGTCCGAGCAGTACTTC. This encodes CASSLSLVGTGRSEQYF.

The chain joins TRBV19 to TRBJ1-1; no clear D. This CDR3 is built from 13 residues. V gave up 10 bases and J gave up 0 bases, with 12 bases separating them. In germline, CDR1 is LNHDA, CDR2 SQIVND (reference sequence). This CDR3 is CAISTGVNTEAFF. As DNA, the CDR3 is TGTGCCATTTCCACCGGGGTGAACACTGAAGCTTTCTTT.

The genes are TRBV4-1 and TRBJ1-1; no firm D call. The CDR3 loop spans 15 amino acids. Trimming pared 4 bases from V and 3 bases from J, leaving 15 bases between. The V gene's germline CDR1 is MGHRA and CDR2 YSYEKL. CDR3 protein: CASSPVGIGDTEAFF. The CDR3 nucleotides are TGCGCCAGCAGCCCCGTTGGTATTGGGGACACTGAAGCTTTCTTT.

CDR3 amino acids: CASSQDRDSLYEQYF. CDR3 bases: TGCGCCAGCAGCCAAGATCGGGACAGCCTCTACGAGCAGTACTTC. The V call is TRBV4-3, the J call TRBJ2-7; 7 nucleotides agree with TRBD1. Per germline, CDR1 LGHNA and CDR2 YSLEER. J gave up 3 bases and V 0 bases, and 5 bases lay outside the gene matches. CDR3 length equals 15 residues.

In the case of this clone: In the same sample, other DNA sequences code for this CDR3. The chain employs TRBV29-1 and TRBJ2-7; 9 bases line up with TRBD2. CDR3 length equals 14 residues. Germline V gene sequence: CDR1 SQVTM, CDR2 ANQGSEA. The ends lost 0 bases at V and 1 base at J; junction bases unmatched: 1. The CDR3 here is CSVEDSGSSYEQYF. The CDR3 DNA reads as TGCAGCGTTGAAGATAGCGGGAGTTCCTACGAGCAGTACTTC.